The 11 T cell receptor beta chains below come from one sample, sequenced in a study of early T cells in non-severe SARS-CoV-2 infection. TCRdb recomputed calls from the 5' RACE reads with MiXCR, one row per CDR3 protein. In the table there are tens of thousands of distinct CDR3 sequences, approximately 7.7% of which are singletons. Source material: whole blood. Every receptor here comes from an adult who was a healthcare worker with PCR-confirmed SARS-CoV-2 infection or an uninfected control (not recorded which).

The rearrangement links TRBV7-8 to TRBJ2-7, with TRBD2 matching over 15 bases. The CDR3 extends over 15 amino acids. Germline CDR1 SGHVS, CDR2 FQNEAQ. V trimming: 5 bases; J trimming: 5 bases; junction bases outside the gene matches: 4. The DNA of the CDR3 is TGTGCCAGCAGCCCCGGGACTAGCGGGAGGAACGAGCAGTACTTC. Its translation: CASSPGTSGRNEQYF.

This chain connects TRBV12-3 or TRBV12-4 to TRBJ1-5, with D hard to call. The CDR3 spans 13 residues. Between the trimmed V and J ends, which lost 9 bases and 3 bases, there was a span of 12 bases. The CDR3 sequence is CASTDGNNQPQHF. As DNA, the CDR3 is TGTGCCAGTACGGACGGAAACAATCAGCCCCAGCATTTT.

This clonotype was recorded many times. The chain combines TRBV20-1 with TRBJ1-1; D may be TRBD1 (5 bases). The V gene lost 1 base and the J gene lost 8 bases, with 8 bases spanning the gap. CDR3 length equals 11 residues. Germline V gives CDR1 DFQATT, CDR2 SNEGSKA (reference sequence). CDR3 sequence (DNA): TGCAGTGCTAGAGGACAGCTAGAAGCTTTCTTT. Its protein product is CSARGQLEAFF.

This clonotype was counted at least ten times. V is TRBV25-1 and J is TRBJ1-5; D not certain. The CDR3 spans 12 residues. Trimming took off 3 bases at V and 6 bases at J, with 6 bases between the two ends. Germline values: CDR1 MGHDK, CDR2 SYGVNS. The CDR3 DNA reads TGTGCCAGCAGTGATGGGCGTCAGCCCCAGCATTTT. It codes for CASSDGRQPQHF.

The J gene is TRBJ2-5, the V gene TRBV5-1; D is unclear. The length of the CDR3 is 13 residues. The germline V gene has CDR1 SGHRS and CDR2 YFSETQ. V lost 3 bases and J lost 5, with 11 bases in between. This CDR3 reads CASSWGSGETQYF. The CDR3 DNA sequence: TGCGCCAGCAGCTGGGGATCTGGGGAGACCCAGTACTTC.

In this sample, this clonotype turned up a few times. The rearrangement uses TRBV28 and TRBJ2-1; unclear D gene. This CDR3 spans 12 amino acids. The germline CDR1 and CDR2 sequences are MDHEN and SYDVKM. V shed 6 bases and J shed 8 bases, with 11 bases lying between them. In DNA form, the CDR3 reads TGTGCCAGCAGCTTAGAATCCCATGAGCAGTTCTTC. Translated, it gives CASSLESHEQFF.

CDR3: CSARGFGGYNEQFF. CDR3 coding DNA: TGCAGTGCTAGAGGGTTTGGGGGTTACAATGAGCAGTTCTTC. V and J are TRBV20-1 and TRBJ2-1; either TRBD1 or TRBD2 may supply D (5 bases each). CDR1 is DFQATT and CDR2 is SNEGSKA in the germline V gene (reference sequence). The ends were cut back, 1 base at V and 4 bases at J, with 11 bases in the middle. This CDR3 has 14 amino acids.

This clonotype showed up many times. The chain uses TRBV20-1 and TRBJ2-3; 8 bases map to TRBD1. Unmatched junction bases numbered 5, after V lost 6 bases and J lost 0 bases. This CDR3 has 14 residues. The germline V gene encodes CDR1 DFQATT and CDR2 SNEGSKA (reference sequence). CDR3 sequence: CSAGTGRSTDTQYF. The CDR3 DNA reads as TGCAGTGCCGGGACAGGCCGAAGCACAGATACGCAGTATTTT.

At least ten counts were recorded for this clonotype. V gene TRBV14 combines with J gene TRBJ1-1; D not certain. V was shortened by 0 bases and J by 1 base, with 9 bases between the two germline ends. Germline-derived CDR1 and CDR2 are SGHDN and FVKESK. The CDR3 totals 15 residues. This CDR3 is CASSQESVENTEAFF. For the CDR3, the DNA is TGTGCCAGCAGCCAAGAATCGGTGGAGAACACTGAAGCTTTCTTT.

The CDR3 nucleotides are TGTGCCTGGAGTCACCGGACAGGGAACACCGGGGAGCTGTTTTTT. Translating gives CAWSHRTGNTGELFF. The chain uses TRBV30 and TRBJ2-2; the match to TRBD1 covers 7 bases. This CDR3 region has 15 residues. Germline loops: CDR1 GTSNPN, CDR2 SVGIG (reference sequence). Unmatched junction bases numbered 4, after V lost 2 bases and J lost 1 base. The complete variable domain, with remaining parts taken from reference TRBV30 and TRBJ2-2, reads SQTIHQWPATLVQPVGSPLSLECTVEGTSNPNLYWYRQAAGRGLQLLFYSVGIGQISSEVPQNLSASRPQDRQFILSSKKLLLSDSGFYLCAWSHRTGNTGELFFGEGSRLTVL.

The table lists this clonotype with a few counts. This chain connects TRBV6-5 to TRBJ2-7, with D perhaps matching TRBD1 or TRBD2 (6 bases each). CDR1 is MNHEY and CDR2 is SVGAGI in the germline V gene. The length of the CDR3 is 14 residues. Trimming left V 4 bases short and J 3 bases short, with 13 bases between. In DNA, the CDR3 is TGTGCCAGCAGTTTGACGGGGGCGGTCTACGAGCAGTACTTC. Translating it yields CASSLTGAVYEQYF.